Listed below are T cell receptor beta chains from one sample, sequenced in a study of neurological immune-mediated disorders. A single record per CDR3 protein comes from TCRdb applying MiXCR to the 5' RACE reads. The table includes about 55,000 distinct CDR3 sequences, 4% detected once. The sample comprised CD4+ T cells from blood. These receptors originate from a woman in her 40s with multiple sclerosis. The CDR3 runs from the conserved cysteine through the conserved F or W. The D gene is left open where the match is weak. Some rows mark clone size as missing; the rest say once, few, many or name a class of expanded clone.

v_gene	j_gene	abundance	d_gene	CDR3aa	CDR3nt
TRBV20-1	TRBJ1-1	many	TRBD1	CSAWTGRGGTEAFF	TGCAGTGCTTGGACAGGCCGGGGGGGCACTGAAGCTTTCTTT
TRBV29-1	TRBJ2-3	many	NA	CSVDYPQSTDTQYF	TGCAGCGTTGATTACCCACAGAGCACAGATACGCAGTATTTT
TRBV12-2	TRBJ1-4	few	NA	CARRGWNEKLFF	TGTGCAAGGAGGGGGTGGAATGAAAAACTGTTTTTT
TRBV18	TRBJ2-7	many	TRBD1	CASSIRGLDEQYF	TGTGCCAGCTCTATCAGGGGGCTCGACGAGCAGTACTTC
TRBV12-3/TRBV12-4	TRBJ1-1	many	NA	CASSSMNREPFF	TGTGCCAGCAGTTCAATGAACAGGGAGCCTTTCTTT
TRBV6-5	TRBJ1-2	many	NA	CASSLGHNYGYTF	TGTGCCAGCAGCCTAGGCCATAACTATGGCTACACCTTC
TRBV5-1	TRBJ2-1	many	NA	CASSPSREGGADEQFF	TGCGCCAGCAGCCCGTCGCGGGAAGGCGGCGCGGATGAGCAGTTCTTC
TRBV3-1	TRBJ2-7	many	NA	CASSQSGARGTPYEQYF	TGTGCCAGCAGCCAAAGTGGGGCGAGGGGAACCCCCTACGAGCAGTACTTC
TRBV6-2/TRBV6-3	TRBJ1-5	many	TRBD1	CASSQTGYSNQPQHF	TGTGCCAGCAGCCAGACAGGGTATAGCAATCAGCCCCAGCATTTT
TRBV5-1	TRBJ1-3	many	NA	CASSPTFPGNTIYF	TGCGCCAGCAGTCCGACATTTCCTGGAAACACCATATATTTT
TRBV20-1	TRBJ2-3	NA	NA	CSARALAGDTQYF	TGCAGTGCTAGAGCCCTTGCGGGGGATACGCAGTATTTT
TRBV11-3	TRBJ2-7	many	NA	CASSRTRDSGEQYF	TGTGCCAGCAGCAGGACCCGGGATTCGGGGGAGCAGTACTTC
TRBV2	TRBJ1-3	NA	NA	CASTVQYSGNTIYF	TGTGCCAGCACTGTGCAGTACTCTGGAAACACCATATATTTT
TRBV7-9	TRBJ2-3	many	TRBD2	CASSSPVLRGFSNGHTDTQYF	TGTGCCAGCAGCTCGCCCGTATTGCGGGGGTTCTCCAATGGGCACACAGATACGCAGTATTTT
TRBV27	TRBJ2-3	many	TRBD1	CASRDRALGTDTQYF	TGTGCCAGCCGCGACAGGGCTTTGGGCACAGATACGCAGTATTTT
TRBV5-1	TRBJ2-7	few	NA	CASSLGGGRYEQYF	TGCGCCAGCAGCTTGGGAGGGGGACGCTACGAGCAGTACTTC
TRBV3-1	TRBJ2-3	few	TRBD1	CASSLSYRGRWRDTQYF	TGTGCCAGCAGCTTATCTTACAGGGGGCGATGGCGAGATACGCAGTATTTT
TRBV7-9	TRBJ1-4	many	NA	CASSLMSNGEKLFF	TGTGCCAGCAGCTTAATGTCGAACGGGGAAAAACTGTTTTTT
TRBV7-2	TRBJ1-5	many	NA	CASSLSLNQPQHF	TGTGCCAGCAGCTTATCACTCAATCAGCCCCAGCATTTT
TRBV18	TRBJ1-3	many	NA	CASFTGGGSGNTIYF	TGTGCCAGCTTCACCGGGGGCGGCTCTGGAAACACCATATATTTT
TRBV3-1	TRBJ1-5	many	NA	CASSLGQAYQPQHF	TGTGCCAGCAGCCTGGGGCAGGCCTATCAGCCCCAGCATTTT